The clone carrying this T cell receptor beta chain was counted only a few times. No antigen is known for it. The CDR3 is 16 residues long. The V gene's germline CDR1 is SGHDT and CDR2 YYEEEE. J lost 4 bases, V lost 4 bases, and 12 bases had no gene match. This entry belongs to a study of T cell repertoires in cytomegalovirus infection. Whole-study context: Signatures in public TCR beta sequences pointed to both CMV infection and matching HLA type.

Findings and caveats of the study: HLA-C-restricted, CMV-specific TCR beta clonotypes were dominant ex vivo. Summed frequency of public TCR beta families distinguished CMV carriers with the relevant HLA.

TCRdb ran MiXCR on the reads and lists one entry per CDR3 protein. The profile shows a few hundred thousand distinct CDR3 sequences, 17% of them singletons. The sample consisted of PBMCs. The receptor was derived from a human donor in good health (CMV status not recorded). Some clones in this sample may be carry-over from other donors' samples. J is TRBJ2-5 and V is TRBV5-6; 8 bases are shared with TRBD1. The CDR3 reads CASSRGRDRLGETQYF. CDR3 coding DNA: TGTGCCAGCAGCCGAGGCCGGGACAGGTTAGGAGAGACCCAGTACTTC.